This T cell receptor beta chain comes out of a study of blood T cell repertoires in COVID-19. Study information: Specimens from acute and convalescent COVID-19 originated in the United States, Italy and Spain. PBMCs, B-cell-depleted T cells, or T cells provided the cDNA or gDNA that made up the material.

In the original processing: The assay estimated nucleated cells by amplifying reference gene primers. Some clones are missing from TCRdb's copy, which holds only in-frame ones; the method was immunoSEQ multiplex PCR. That table supplies the V and J calls and clone size; D and trimming were determined from the DNA. The sample has more than 90,000 clones; approximately 77% are singletons. This clone has a handful of counts. Germline-derived CDR1 and CDR2 are LNHDA and SQIVND (reference sequence). Trimming removed 6 bases at V and 4 bases at J, with 12 bases between. This CDR3 is 14 amino acids long. The source of this sequence is a woman of 80 years or more with acute or convalescent COVID-19. Sequenced material: peripheral blood. The chain is built from TRBV19 and TRBJ1-4, with unresolved D. The CDR3 nucleotides read TGTGCCAGTAGATCCCACGGAGGTAATGAAAAACTGTTTTTT. Amino acid sequence: CASRSHGGNEKLFF.